Below, one T cell receptor (beta chain) is given with its context. The V gene's germline CDR1 is MNHEY and CDR2 SVGAGI. This CDR3 region has 15 residues. V dropped 6 bases and J dropped 8; count of bases not matched to a gene: 8. This specimen comes from a study of blood T cell repertoires in COVID-19. Sequencing was performed with immunoSEQ multiplex PCR; in TCRdb, only in-frame clones are kept and a portion is missing. The table records roughly 200,000 clones, roughly 90% of them present only once. The sequencing input was PBMCs or T cells enriched from blood (not recorded which). The TCR originated in a woman in her forties with acute COVID-19. J is TRBJ1-6 and V is TRBV6-5; 9 nucleotides match TRBD1. The CDR3 DNA reads TGTGCCAGCAGGACTATACGGGACAGGGATTCACCCCTCCACTTT. Residues: CASRTIRDRDSPLHF.